Listed below are T cell receptor beta chains from one sample, sequenced in a study of OX40 agonist ivuxolimab in advanced cancers. TCRdb keeps only in-frame clones here, not all; method: immunoSEQ multiplex PCR. This table holds just under 65,000 clones, more than 80% found once. The specimen comprised CD4+ or CD8+ T cells sorted from blood, sampled in a trial of the OX40 agonist ivuxolimab. Receptor source: an adult with an advanced solid tumor such as melanoma, head and neck, liver or kidney cancer. Both conserved end residues are trimmed from each CDR3.

v_call: TRBV5-5
j_call: TRBJ2-7
cdr3_aa: ASSGRDTLAEQY

v_call: TRBV5-6
j_call: TRBJ2-5
cdr3_aa: ASSKSETQY

v_call: TRBV18
j_call: TRBJ2-7
cdr3_aa: ASSSSFGGEQY

v_call: TRBV6-5
j_call: TRBJ2-1
cdr3_aa: ASRPTASSYNEQF

v_call: TRBV18
j_call: TRBJ2-2
cdr3_aa: ASSAGSSVGELF

v_call: TRBV28
j_call: TRBJ2-3
cdr3_aa: ASSLGLAGMKVSTQY

v_call: TRBV15
j_call: TRBJ1-2
cdr3_aa: ATSRDWGQGGGYT

v_call: TRBV5-4
j_call: TRBJ2-3
cdr3_aa: ASSLGQGRTDTQY

v_call: TRBV6-5
j_call: TRBJ2-7
cdr3_aa: ASTGTLPYEQY

v_call: TRBV5-8
j_call: TRBJ1-5
cdr3_aa: ASSSGINQPQH

v_call: TRBV27
j_call: TRBJ2-3
cdr3_aa: ASSLEPPGQLDTQY

v_call: TRBV5-1
j_call: TRBJ2-3
cdr3_aa: ASSSVRDSFSGDTQY

v_call: TRBV7-6
j_call: TRBJ1-4
cdr3_aa: ASSPSTVATNEKLF

v_call: TRBV10-3
j_call: TRBJ2-5
cdr3_aa: AIAPGAGAGETQY

v_call: TRBV6-1
j_call: TRBJ2-1
cdr3_aa: ASTATSGKNEQF

v_call: TRBV19
j_call: TRBJ2-5
cdr3_aa: ASSPRGRETQY

v_call: TRBV28
j_call: TRBJ2-2
cdr3_aa: ASIKGGVTGELF

v_call: TRBV2
j_call: TRBJ2-1
cdr3_aa: ASSLTSGSGGSYNEQF

v_call: TRBV7-3
j_call: TRBJ2-1
cdr3_aa: ASSSRLAGFNEQF

v_call: TRBV2
j_call: TRBJ2-3
cdr3_aa: ASTLAGVYTQY

v_call: TRBV5-1
j_call: TRBJ2-2
cdr3_aa: ASSPTPSGNTGELF

v_call: TRBV6-6
j_call: TRBJ1-1
cdr3_aa: AGGDGNTEAF

v_call: TRBV5-1
j_call: TRBJ2-3
cdr3_aa: ASSWAGGSTDTQY

v_call: TRBV4-1
j_call: TRBJ1-2
cdr3_aa: ASSQRQGYGYT

v_call: TRBV11-2
j_call: TRBJ2-5
cdr3_aa: ASSLDQTSGRETQY

v_call: TRBV5-1
j_call: TRBJ2-7
cdr3_aa: ASSPQGESYEQY

v_call: TRBV5-8
j_call: TRBJ1-4
cdr3_aa: ASPLGYNEKLF

v_call: TRBV10-2
j_call: TRBJ2-5
cdr3_aa: ASSNHQETQY

v_call: TRBV30
j_call: TRBJ1-5
cdr3_aa: ACRNRAQPQH

v_call: TRBV19
j_call: TRBJ2-1
cdr3_aa: ASSIFVQGREQF

v_call: TRBV2
j_call: TRBJ2-2
cdr3_aa: ASSGSYTGELF

v_call: TRBV5-1
j_call: TRBJ1-4
cdr3_aa: ASCPDGFNEKLF

v_call: TRBV5-1
j_call: TRBJ2-3
cdr3_aa: ASSRNSGSSTDTQY

v_call: TRBV11-2
j_call: TRBJ2-7
cdr3_aa: ASSLGWVESYEQY

v_call: TRBV5-4
j_call: TRBJ2-5
cdr3_aa: ASSVGLAGGNQETQY

v_call: TRBV11-2
j_call: TRBJ2-3
cdr3_aa: ASSLGPGGFGTKY

v_call: TRBV2
j_call: TRBJ2-3
cdr3_aa: ASSLNYDTQY

v_call: TRBV29-1
j_call: TRBJ2-5
cdr3_aa: SVAPVRGWEETQY

v_call: TRBV18
j_call: TRBJ2-5
cdr3_aa: ASSPGTGGLQETQY

v_call: TRBV2
j_call: TRBJ1-4
cdr3_aa: ASSEQGLGEKLF

v_call: TRBV7-8
j_call: TRBJ2-7
cdr3_aa: ASPLVDRPTYEQY

v_call: TRBV19
j_call: TRBJ1-5
cdr3_aa: ASSIDRGNQPQH